This T cell receptor (beta chain) comes out of a study of PD-L1 blockade in urothelial cancer. In germline, CDR1 is SGHDT, CDR2 YYEEEE. CDR3 length: 15 residues. The ends lost 2 bases at V and 8 bases at J; junction bases unmatched: 9. Patients in the study were battling locally advanced or metastatic urothelial carcinoma. This clone was seen a few times. Assay: immunoSEQ multiplex PCR; the TCRdb copy retains only in-frame clones and omits some. The data show roughly 43,000 clones, with 81% seen just once and approximately 2.9% held by the top ten. The TCR sequence derives from a man between 65 and 85 years old with urothelial cancer. Material: PBMCs, obtained around atezolizumab (anti-PD-L1) treatment. The chain employs TRBV5-6 and TRBJ2-1, with 8 bases lining up with TRBD2. CDR3 protein: CASSFGLALRDEQFF. DNA of the CDR3: TGTGCCAGCAGCTTTGGACTAGCCCTTCGCGATGAGCAGTTCTTC.